This TCR beta chain was recorded in a study of blood T cell repertoires in COVID-19. On the study more broadly: Acute and convalescent COVID-19 specimens originated in the United States, Italy and Spain. The cDNA or gDNA used as material had been derived from T cells, B-cell-depleted T cells, or PBMCs.

Original handling: The authors estimated nucleated cell counts from reference gene primer amplification. Profiled with immunoSEQ multiplex PCR; TCRdb holds only in-frame clones, not every one. V and J calls plus clone size are reproduced from that table; the DNA served to infer D and trimming. The repertoire holds a few hundred thousand clones, with 85% to 90% as singletons. Sequenced: peripheral blood. The TCR sequence derives from a man younger than 35 with COVID-19, enrolled during active disease.

In nucleotides, the CDR3 is TGTGCCAGCAGTGGAACAGGGTATAGGTCACCCCTCCACTTT. Encoded protein: CASSGTGYRSPLHF. V gene TRBV2 combines with J gene TRBJ1-6, with D perhaps matching TRBD1 (6 bases). Germline V CDR1 and CDR2: SNHLY, FYNNEI. The V end lost 4 bases, the J end lost 10 bases, and 14 bases lay between the germline ends. The CDR3 sequence is 14 residues long.